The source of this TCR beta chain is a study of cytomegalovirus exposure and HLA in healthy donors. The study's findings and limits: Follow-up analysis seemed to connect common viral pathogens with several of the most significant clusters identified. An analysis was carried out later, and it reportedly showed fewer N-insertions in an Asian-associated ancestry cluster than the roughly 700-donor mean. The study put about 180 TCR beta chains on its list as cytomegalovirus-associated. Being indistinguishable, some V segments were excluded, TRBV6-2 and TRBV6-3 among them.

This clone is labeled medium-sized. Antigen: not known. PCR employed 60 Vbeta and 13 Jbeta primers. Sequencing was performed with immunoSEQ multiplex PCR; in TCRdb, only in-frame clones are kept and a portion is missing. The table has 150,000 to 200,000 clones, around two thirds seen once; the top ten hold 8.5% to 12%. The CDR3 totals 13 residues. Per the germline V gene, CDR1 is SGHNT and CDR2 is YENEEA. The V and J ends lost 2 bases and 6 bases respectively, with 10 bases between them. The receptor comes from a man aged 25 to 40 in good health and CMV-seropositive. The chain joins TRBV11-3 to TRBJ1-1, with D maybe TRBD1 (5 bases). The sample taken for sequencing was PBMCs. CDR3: CASSLTVGAEAFF. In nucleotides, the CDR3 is TGTGCCAGCAGCTTAACAGTAGGGGCTGAAGCTTTCTTT.